The sequence of this TCR beta chain was determined in a study of blood T cell repertoires in COVID-19. Study summary: Samples came from the United States, Italy and Spain, spanning acute and convalescent COVID-19. Sources were T cells, B-cell-depleted T cells, or PBMCs; the material itself was cDNA or gDNA.

Assay used: immunoSEQ multiplex PCR; TCRdb lists only in-frame clones, some missing. This sample has fewer than 300,000 clones; about 90% occur once, and the top ten carry 2% to 2.5%. Per germline, CDR1 LGHDT and CDR2 YNNKEL (reference sequence). This CDR3 spans 16 amino acids. J gave up 0 bases and V 6 bases, and 7 bases lay outside the gene matches. The receptor was isolated from a woman between 45 and 60 years old with acute or convalescent COVID-19. The chain uses TRBV3-1 (or the pseudogene TRBV3-2) and TRBJ2-1, with TRBD2 matching 8 bases. The specimen was peripheral blood. The CDR3 bases are TGTGCCAGCAGAGACCGAACTAGCGGCTCCTACAATGAGCAGTTCTTC. Amino acid sequence: CASRDRTSGSYNEQFF.